The 2 T cell receptor beta chains in this list originate from one sample, sequenced in a study of CD8 T cells in ankylosing spondylitis. TCRdb fed the 5' RACE reads into MiXCR, producing one record per CDR3 protein. The sample holds more than 150,000 distinct CDR3 sequences; about 20% are singletons and the top ten take around 4.7%. Sequencing was carried out using blood, either unsorted or a sorted T cell fraction (not recorded which). These receptors were collected from a male donor aged 10-35 years with ankylosing spondylitis or in good health (not recorded which).

This clonotype was seen a few times. The chain couples TRBV14 to TRBJ1-4; the D gene is possibly TRBD1 (6 bases). The V gene lost 3 bases and the J gene lost 5 bases, with 22 bases spanning the gap. The CDR3 consists of 18 residues. Germline assignment: CDR1 SGHDN and CDR2 FVKESK. Written as DNA, the CDR3 is TGTGCCAGCAGCCACCACACTAGTCCGTGGACAGCAAATGAAAAACTGTTTTTT. This gives the protein CASSHHTSPWTANEKLFF.

The gene calls are TRBV29-1 and TRBJ2-3; 10 nucleotides match TRBD1. The CDR3 runs 13 residues. The germline gives CDR1 SQVTM, CDR2 ANQGSEA. V lost 6 bases to trimming and J lost 2 bases; unmatched junction nucleotides: 2. This CDR3 is CSVGQGLTDTQYF. CDR3 coding DNA: TGCAGCGTGGGACAGGGGCTCACAGATACGCAGTATTTT.